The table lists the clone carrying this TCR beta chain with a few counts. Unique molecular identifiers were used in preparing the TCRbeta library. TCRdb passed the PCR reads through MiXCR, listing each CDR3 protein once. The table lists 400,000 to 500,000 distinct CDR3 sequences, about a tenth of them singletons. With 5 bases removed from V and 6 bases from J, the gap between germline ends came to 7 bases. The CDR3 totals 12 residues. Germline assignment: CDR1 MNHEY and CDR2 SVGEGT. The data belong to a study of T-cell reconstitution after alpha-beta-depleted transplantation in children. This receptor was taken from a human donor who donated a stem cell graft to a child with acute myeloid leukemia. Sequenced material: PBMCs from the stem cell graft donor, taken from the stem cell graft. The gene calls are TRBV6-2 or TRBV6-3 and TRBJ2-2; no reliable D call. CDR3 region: CASSRSAGELFF. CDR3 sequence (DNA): TGTGCCAGCAGTCGAAGTGCCGGGGAGCTGTTTTTT.